This T cell receptor beta chain was identified in a study of response to subunit inactivated influenza vaccine. This clonotype showed up just a few times. TCRdb re-derived calls from the RT-PCR reads in MiXCR, one entry per CDR3 protein. The sample includes around 500,000 distinct CDR3 sequences, 11% of them seen just once. This CDR3 is 20 amino acids long. The rearrangement links TRBV12-2 to TRBJ2-4; the tabulated D call, TRBD2, remains unverified against the DNA. TRBV12-2 represents a pseudogene. The material sequenced was PBMCs from blood, taken roughly 6 weeks after vaccination. This sequence originates from a man aged 50-60 years who received an inactivated influenza vaccine. The CDR3 region is CASRLVPDSGRYLAKNIQYF. The CDR3 DNA reads as TGTGCAAGTCGCTTAGTTCCCGATAGCGGGAGATACCTAGCCAAAAACATTCAGTACTTC.